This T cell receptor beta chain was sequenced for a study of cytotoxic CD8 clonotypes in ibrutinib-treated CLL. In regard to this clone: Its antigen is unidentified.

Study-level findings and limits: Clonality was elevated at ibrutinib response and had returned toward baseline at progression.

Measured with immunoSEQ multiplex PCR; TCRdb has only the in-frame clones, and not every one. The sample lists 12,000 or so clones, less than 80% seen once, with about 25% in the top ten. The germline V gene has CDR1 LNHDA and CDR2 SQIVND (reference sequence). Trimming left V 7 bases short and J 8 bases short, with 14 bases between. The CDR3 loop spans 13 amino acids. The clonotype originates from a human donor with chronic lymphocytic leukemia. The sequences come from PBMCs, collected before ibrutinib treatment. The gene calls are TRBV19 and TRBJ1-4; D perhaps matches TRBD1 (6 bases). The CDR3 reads CASTARGQEKLFF. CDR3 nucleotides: TGTGCCAGTACTGCAAGGGGACAAGAAAAACTGTTTTTT.